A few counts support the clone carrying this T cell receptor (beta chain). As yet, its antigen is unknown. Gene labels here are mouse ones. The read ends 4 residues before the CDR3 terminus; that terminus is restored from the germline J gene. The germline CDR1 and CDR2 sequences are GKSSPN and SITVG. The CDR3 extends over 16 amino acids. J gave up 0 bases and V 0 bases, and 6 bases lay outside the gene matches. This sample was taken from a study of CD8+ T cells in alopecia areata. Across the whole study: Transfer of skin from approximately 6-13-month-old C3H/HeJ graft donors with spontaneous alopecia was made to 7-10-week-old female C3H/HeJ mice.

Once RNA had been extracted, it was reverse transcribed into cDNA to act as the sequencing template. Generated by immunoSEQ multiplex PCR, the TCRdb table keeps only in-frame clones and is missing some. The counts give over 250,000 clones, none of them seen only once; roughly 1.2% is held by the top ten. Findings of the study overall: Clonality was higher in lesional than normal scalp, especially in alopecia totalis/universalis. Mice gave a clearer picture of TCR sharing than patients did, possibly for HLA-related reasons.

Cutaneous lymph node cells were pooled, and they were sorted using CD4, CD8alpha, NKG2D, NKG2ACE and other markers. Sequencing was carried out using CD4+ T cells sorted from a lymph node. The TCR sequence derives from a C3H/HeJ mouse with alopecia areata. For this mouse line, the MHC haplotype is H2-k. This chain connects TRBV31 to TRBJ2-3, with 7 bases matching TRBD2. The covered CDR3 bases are TGTGCCTGGAGTCTGAAGGCCTGGGGGAGTGCAGAA. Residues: CAWSLKAWGSAE. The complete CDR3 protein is CAWSLKAWGSAETLYF.